The 24 T cell receptor beta chains listed next were all sequenced from one sample in a study of blood T cell repertoires in COVID-19. The method was immunoSEQ multiplex PCR; TCRdb's version includes in-frame clones alone and lacks a portion of them. The sample lists just over 70,000 clones, 75% to 90% occurring once. The sequenced sample was peripheral blood. The source is a man between 65 and 85 years old who had recovered from COVID-19.

J is TRBJ2-1 and V is TRBV27; 8 bases match TRBD2. The V segment lost 10 bases and the J segment 10 bases; nucleotides outside the gene matches: 15. The CDR3 has 14 amino acids. Per germline, CDR1 MNHEY and CDR2 SMNVEV (reference sequence). The CDR3, as DNA: TGTGCCACCACACCGGGACTAGGACACCGAGAGCAGTTCTTC. Translating gives CATTPGLGHREQFF.

This rearrangement joins TRBV19 to TRBJ2-5; 9 bases are a match to TRBD2. CDR1 is LNHDA, CDR2 SQIVND, per germline (reference sequence). V gave up 5 bases and J gave up 4 bases; unmatched junction bases: 5. The CDR3 totals 14 residues. The CDR3 DNA follows: TGTGCCAGTAGTCCCCAGCGGGGGGCAGAGACCCAGTACTTC. This sequence encodes CASSPQRGAETQYF.

This chain connects TRBV6-5 to TRBJ1-2; D ambiguous. Trimming shortened V by 7 bases and J by 4 bases, and 13 bases separated the two germline ends. The CDR3 length is 13 residues. CDR1 MNHEY and CDR2 SVGAGI come from the germline V gene. The CDR3 loop reads CASKPSPSYGYTF. The CDR3 nucleotides are TGTGCCAGCAAACCCTCCCCCAGCTATGGCTACACCTTC.

The rearrangement links TRBV28 to TRBJ1-1; no definite D call. CDR3 size: 14 residues. The V and J ends lost 5 bases and 6 bases respectively, with 16 bases between them. Per the germline V gene, CDR1 is MDHEN and CDR2 is SYDVKM. The CDR3 bases are TGTGCCAGCAGTCTACTAGACGGAAGGCCTGAAGCTTTCTTT. Translating it yields CASSLLDGRPEAFF.

The rearrangement links TRBV7-6 to TRBJ2-3, with 10 bases fitting TRBD2. From germline, CDR1 is SGHVS and CDR2 FNYEAQ. The CDR3 is 16 amino acids. Losses at the gene ends were 2 bases for V and 2 bases for J; bases not matched to a gene: 4. The chain's CDR3 is CASSLNSGRATDTQYF. CDR3 sequence (DNA): TGTGCCAGCAGCTTAAACAGCGGGAGGGCCACAGATACGCAGTATTTT.

The chain uses TRBV3-1 (or the pseudogene TRBV3-2) and TRBJ2-7; TRBD1 might be the D (6 bases). There are 16 residues in the CDR3. Germline loops: CDR1 LGHDT, CDR2 YNNKEL (reference sequence). The V and J ends lost 5 bases and 2 bases respectively, with 19 bases between them. The CDR3 sequence is CASSFTRGLRTYEQYF. The CDR3 DNA sequence: TGTGCCAGCAGCTTTACCAGGGGCCTGAGAACCTACGAGCAGTACTTC.

In nucleotides, the CDR3 is TGTGCCAGCAGTTACGCCCGGACTAGCGGTAGCTACGAGCAGTACTTC. This encodes CASSYARTSGSYEQYF. The chain joins TRBV6-6 to TRBJ2-7; 10 bases align to TRBD2. With 2 bases clipped from V and 3 bases from J, the junction kept 7 bases outside the gene matches. Germline CDR1 reads MNHNY; CDR2 reads SVGAGI (reference sequence). CDR3 size: 16 residues.

This rearrangement joins TRBV28 to TRBJ2-4; possibly TRBD2 for D (5 bases). Germline assignment: CDR1 MDHEN and CDR2 SYDVKM. CDR3 size: 15 residues. V shed 3 bases and J shed 0 bases, with 9 bases lying between them. The CDR3 spells CASSLRVLAKNIQYF. The CDR3 DNA is TGTGCCAGCAGTTTGAGGGTCCTAGCCAAAAACATTCAGTACTTC.

DNA of the CDR3: TGTGCCAGCAGCTTAGTAGGCCTTTCCGGGGGTGGCTACACCTTC. Residues: CASSLVGLSGGGYTF. The gene calls are TRBV11-2 and TRBJ1-2; TRBD1 is a possible D gene (5 bases). The CDR3 is 15 amino acids. Germline V gene lookup returns CDR1 SGHAT and CDR2 FQNNGV. Trimming took off 1 base at V and 7 bases at J, with 16 bases between the two ends.

The chain joins TRBV7-3 to TRBJ2-1, with 10 nucleotides matching TRBD1. The CDR3 sequence is 15 residues long. Germline V gene sequence: CDR1 SGHTA, CDR2 FQGTGA. V was pared by 5 bases and J by 6 bases, with 7 bases of the junction left unmatched. The CDR3 bases are TGTGCCAGCAGCCCCCGGGACAGGGGTTCCAATGAGCAGTTCTTC. Protein product: CASSPRDRGSNEQFF.

The chain uses TRBV18 and TRBJ2-2; TRBD2 aligns across 9 bases. Germline V CDR1 and CDR2: KGHSH, LQKENI. Trimming took 3 bases from V and 6 from J; bases not matched to a gene: 5. CDR3 length: 15 residues. The CDR3 nucleotides read TGTGCCAGCTCACCGGTGAGCGGGAGGCCCGGGGAGCTGTTTTTT. This encodes CASSPVSGRPGELFF.

The CDR3, as DNA: TGTGCCTCCGCCCCGGGGAATAGCAATCAGCCCCAGCATTTT. Translated, it gives CASAPGNSNQPQHF. The J gene is TRBJ1-5, the V gene TRBV6-6; D is unclear. Germline V gene sequence: CDR1 MNHNY, CDR2 SVGAGI (reference sequence). The V end was cut by 11 bases, the J end by 0 bases, with 14 bases between. The CDR3 loop spans 14 amino acids.

This chain links TRBV7-2 with TRBJ2-7, with 7 bases aligning to TRBD2. The J segment lost 1 base and the V segment lost 2 bases, leaving 11 bases of the junction unmatched. Germline loops: CDR1 SGHTA, CDR2 FQGNSA. This CDR3 has 17 residues. The CDR3 reads CASSLIRWPSGSYEQYF. DNA of the CDR3: TGTGCCAGCAGCTTAATCCGTTGGCCTAGCGGATCCTACGAGCAGTACTTC.

This clone was counted between two and nine times. The chain combines TRBV6-2 or TRBV6-3 with TRBJ1-6; D unclear. The length of the CDR3 is 16 residues. Germline loops: CDR1 MNHEY, CDR2 SVGEGT. Trimming shortened V by 4 bases and J by 8 bases, and 18 bases separated the two germline ends. CDR3 DNA sequence: TGTGCCAGCAGTTCTTCTTCCACAGCTCCCTATTCACCCCTCCACTTT. It translates to CASSSSSTAPYSPLHF.

The chain has TRBV14 and TRBJ2-7; the match to TRBD1 covers 10 bases. Germline loops: CDR1 SGHDN, CDR2 FVKESK. The CDR3 consists of 14 residues. The junction had 4 bases not matched to a gene; V was cut back by 4 bases and J by 4 bases. CDR3 amino acids: CASSPGQGKYEQYF. The CDR3 DNA sequence: TGTGCCAGCAGCCCGGGACAGGGGAAATACGAGCAGTACTTC.

CDR3 sequence reads: CASSRTSGSSYEQYF. CDR3 DNA sequence: TGTGCCAGCAGCAGGACTAGCGGGTCTTCCTACGAGCAGTACTTC. The chain uses TRBV7-2 and TRBJ2-7; 11 bases agree with TRBD2. Germline CDR1 reads SGHTA; CDR2 reads FQGNSA. J lost 1 base, V lost 5 bases, and 4 bases had no gene match. The CDR3 totals 15 residues.

The chain combines TRBV5-1 with TRBJ1-1, with D possibly matching TRBD1 (6 bases). CDR1 is SGHRS and CDR2 is YFSETQ in the germline V gene. The CDR3 has 14 residues. V lost 4 bases, J lost 0 bases, and 10 bases lay in between. The CDR3 region has the DNA TGCGCCAGCAGCATCGGGACAATGAACACTGAAGCTTTCTTT. Its protein is CASSIGTMNTEAFF.

V is TRBV2 and J is TRBJ1-6; no definite D call. CDR3 size: 14 residues. Germline V gene sequence: CDR1 SNHLY, CDR2 FYNNEI. The V gene lost 6 bases and the J gene lost 10 bases, with 16 bases spanning the gap. CDR3 sequence: CASRTGVPGSPLHF. The CDR3 DNA is TGTGCCAGCAGGACGGGTGTCCCGGGATCACCCCTCCACTTT.

CDR3 sequence: CASSLAGVAGGPPYEQYF. The CDR3 DNA reads TGTGCCAGCAGCTTGGCGGGGGTAGCGGGGGGCCCCCCCTACGAGCAGTACTTC. The chain has TRBV5-6 and TRBJ2-7, with 10 bases matching TRBD2. Trimming cost V 0 bases and J 2 bases; bases outside gene matches: 11. Germline CDR1 and CDR2: SGHDT and YYEEEE. CDR3 length: 18 amino acids.

The CDR3 here is CASSRKPGQGYWMGEMDEQFF. The CDR3, as DNA: TGCGCCAGCAGCCGTAAGCCGGGACAGGGATATTGGATGGGAGAGATGGATGAGCAGTTCTTC. The chain carries TRBV4-3 and TRBJ2-1; 9 bases line up with TRBD1. The germline V gene encodes CDR1 LGHNA and CDR2 YSLEER. V gave up 4 bases and J gave up 8 bases; unmatched junction bases: 27. The CDR3 contains 21 residues.

The J gene is TRBJ1-2, the V gene TRBV6-6, with 8 nucleotides matching TRBD1. Unmatched junction bases numbered 11, after V lost 6 bases and J lost 8 bases. Germline V gene lookup returns CDR1 MNHNY and CDR2 SVGAGI (reference sequence). The CDR3 loop spans 14 amino acids. For the CDR3, the DNA is TGTGCCAGCAGGACCCCTGGACAGGGCGGAGGCTACACCTTC. This translates into CASRTPGQGGGYTF.

The chain recombines TRBV6-4 with TRBJ2-7, with TRBD1 identical over 9 bases. The germline V gene encodes CDR1 MRHNA and CDR2 SNTAGT. The V gene end was trimmed by 3 bases and the J gene end by 7 bases; junction bases not matched to a gene: 7. The CDR3 length is 14 residues. The CDR3 DNA sequence: TGTGCCAGCAGTGAGCAACAGGGGGCGGGGGAGCAGTACTTC. Translation gives CASSEQQGAGEQYF.

The rearrangement joins TRBV7-2 to TRBJ2-1, with TRBD2 matching 9 bases. J was trimmed by 5 bases and V by 1 base; bases with no gene match: 3. This CDR3 has 15 amino acids. Germline V gene sequence: CDR1 SGHTA, CDR2 FQGNSA. The CDR3 is CASSLVAGGDNEQFF. CDR3 coding DNA: TGTGCCAGCAGCTTAGTTGCGGGAGGGGACAATGAGCAGTTCTTC. The whole variable domain, remainder taken from reference TRBV7-2 and TRBJ2-1, is GAGVSQSPSNKVTEKGKDVELRCDPISGHTALYWYRQSLGQGLEFLIYFQGNSAPDKSGLPSDRFSAERTGGSVSTLTIQRTQQEDSAVYLCASSLVAGGDNEQFFGPGTRLTVL.

This rearrangement joins TRBV27 to TRBJ2-3; tentative D call: TRBD1 (7 bases). Germline V gene lookup returns CDR1 MNHEY and CDR2 SMNVEV (reference sequence). There are 15 residues in the CDR3. V was trimmed by 4 bases and J by 3 bases, leaving 14 bases between them. CDR3 amino acids: CASSSRQGGTDTQYF. In DNA form, the CDR3 reads TGTGCCAGCAGTTCACGTCAGGGGGGTACAGATACGCAGTATTTT.